These T cell receptor beta chains were read from a single sample in a study of shared clonotypes between healthy human individuals. This table comes from immunoSEQ multiplex PCR, and its TCRdb copy is limited to in-frame clones, with some not included. This table holds 2.3 million or so clones, approximately 93% found once. The sequenced material came from naive CD4+ T cells from PBMCs. The receptor source for this set is a man aged 18-30 years in good health. Some clones in this sample may be carry-over from other donors' samples. The CDR3 runs from the conserved cysteine through the conserved F or W. Each record gives: V gene, D gene, J gene, clone size, CDR3 protein, CDR3 DNA. The D gene is left open where the match is weak. Expanded clones get a size class; other rows say once, few or many, or leave the size out.

TRBV2	-	TRBJ1-1	-	CASSLEQGTEAFF	TGTGCCAGCAGTCTGGAACAGGGCACTGAAGCTTTCTTT
TRBV15	-	TRBJ1-2	-	CATSPQMAGDYGYTF	TGTGCCACCAGCCCCCAAATGGCGGGGGACTATGGCTACACCTTC
TRBV28	TRBD1	TRBJ1-1	-	CASSLLGGRGLPNTEAFF	TGTGCCAGCAGTTTATTGGGGGGCAGGGGGCTTCCGAACACTGAAGCTTTCTTT
TRBV5-1	TRBD1	TRBJ2-5	-	CASSLVGRGETQYF	TGCGCCAGCAGCTTGGTAGGCAGGGGGGAGACCCAGTACTTC
TRBV10-3	-	TRBJ2-7	-	CAIMGPVSYEQYF	TGTGCCATCATGGGTCCCGTTTCCTACGAGCAGTACTTC
TRBV5-1	-	TRBJ1-4	-	CASSLQGTEEKLFF	TGCGCCAGCAGCTTACAGGGTACTGAGGAAAAACTGTTTTTT
TRBV10-3	TRBD1	TRBJ2-1	-	CAISEGGTGTSYNEQFF	TGTGCCATCAGTGAGGGCGGGACAGGGACCTCCTACAATGAGCAGTTCTTC
TRBV7-9	-	TRBJ1-5	few	CASSLSADSNQPQHF	TGTGCCAGCAGCTTGTCCGCAGATAGCAATCAGCCCCAGCATTTT
TRBV29-1	-	TRBJ2-2	-	CSVEEGSGELFF	TGCAGCGTTGAGGAGGGGTCCGGGGAGCTGTTTTTT
TRBV5-1	TRBD2	TRBJ2-5	once	CASSLMLAGEETQYF	TGCGCCAGCAGCTTGATGCTAGCGGGAGAAGAGACCCAGTACTTC
TRBV7-9	TRBD2	TRBJ2-2	-	CASSLRSGGAGELFF	TGTGCCAGCAGCCTACGTTCGGGAGGGGCCGGGGAGCTGTTTTTT
TRBV10-1	-	TRBJ2-3	-	CASARTATDTQYF	TGCGCCAGCGCAAGGACGGCCACAGATACGCAGTATTTT
TRBV2	-	TRBJ2-5	-	CASSEEDQIPETQYF	TGTGCCAGCAGTGAAGAGGACCAGATACCAGAGACCCAGTACTTC
TRBV28	-	TRBJ2-1	-	CASSSAPYNEQFF	TGTGCCAGCAGTTCCGCTCCCTACAATGAGCAGTTCTTC
TRBV30	TRBD2	TRBJ2-3	-	CAWRQGTSGTDTQYF	TGTGCCTGGAGGCAGGGGACTAGCGGGACAGATACGCAGTATTTT
TRBV4-1	TRBD1	TRBJ1-2	-	CASSLTGQGDGYTF	TGCGCCAGCAGCCTCACGGGACAGGGGGATGGCTACACCTTC
TRBV7-3	TRBD2	TRBJ2-1	-	CASSLLAGYNEQFF	TGTGCCAGCAGCTTATTAGCGGGTTACAATGAGCAGTTCTTC
TRBV10-3	TRBD1	TRBJ2-5	-	CAIGDRAETQYF	TGTGCCATCGGGGACAGGGCTGAGACCCAGTACTTC
TRBV6-1	TRBD2	TRBJ2-2	-	CASSVSGKDTGELFF	TGTGCCAGCAGTGTTAGCGGGAAGGACACCGGGGAGCTGTTTTTT
TRBV15	TRBD2	TRBJ2-1	-	CATTGGEGHDEQFF	TGTGCCACCACCGGCGGGGAGGGCCATGATGAGCAGTTCTTC
TRBV6-5	TRBD1	TRBJ1-5	few	CASSARQGGAQHF	TGTGCCAGCAGTGCCCGACAGGGTGGAGCCCAGCATTTT